The rows below give T cell receptor beta chains drawn from one sample of a study of shared clonotypes between healthy human individuals. The method was immunoSEQ multiplex PCR; TCRdb's version includes in-frame clones alone and lacks a portion of them. The data hold roughly 1,000,000 clones, with about 84% observed a single time. Material: memory CD4+ T cells from PBMCs. These receptors were collected from a man between 18 and 35 years old in good health. Some clones in this sample may be carry-over from other donors' samples. Both conserved end residues are part of each CDR3.

v_call,j_call,cdr3_aa
TRBV7-2,TRBJ2-3,CASSIGLRNTQYF
TRBV18,TRBJ2-2,CASSPMMDTGELFF
TRBV6-1,TRBJ1-3,CASSGGTGGGNTIYF
TRBV6-1,TRBJ1-5,CASSETNLQPQHF
TRBV28,TRBJ2-6,CASNTGANVLTF
TRBV7-9,TRBJ2-2,CASSPRSNTGELFF
TRBV6-1,TRBJ2-5,CASNLERQETQYF
TRBV2,TRBJ1-2,CASRGRAANYGYTF
TRBV7-3,TRBJ2-1,CASSPSGMGYNEQFF
TRBV5-1,TRBJ2-7,CASSLKGYEQYF
TRBV7-3,TRBJ2-1,CASSWKRGTYNEQFF
TRBV6-1,TRBJ1-5,CASSEQGNQPQHF
TRBV27,TRBJ2-3,CASTPRWVTDTQYF
TRBV4-1,TRBJ2-1,CASSQYRSAYNEQFF
TRBV28,TRBJ1-4,CASSPTGTQNEKLFF
TRBV18,TRBJ2-1,CASSPGQFHEQFF
TRBV28,TRBJ1-1,CASSSGGGRYREAFF
TRBV4-2,TRBJ2-3,CASSQVPGADADTQYF
TRBV5-4,TRBJ2-3,CASSQTDTQYF
TRBV19,TRBJ2-6,CASSTFKRAGANVLTF
TRBV5-1,TRBJ2-5,CASSLTTGGWSETQYF
TRBV6-1,TRBJ2-7,CATKGQGAYEQYF
TRBV11-3,TRBJ2-2,CASSPGSGELFF
TRBV29-1,TRBJ1-3,CSVRTSGNTIYF
TRBV30,TRBJ1-3,CAWTRVFGRDSGNTIYF
TRBV27,TRBJ2-2,CASSSLANTGELFF
TRBV6-5,TRBJ2-2,CASSLGLLTGELFF
TRBV28,TRBJ2-2,CASSSRGGPVGELFF
TRBV7-3,TRBJ2-3,CASSLGVAGTADTQYF
TRBV18,TRBJ1-5,CASSQVTEGQPQHF
TRBV15,TRBJ2-5,CATSTGGRGETQYF
TRBV5-4,TRBJ1-2,CASSSQTGANYGYTF
TRBV28,TRBJ1-5,CASSLGGTQHF
TRBV7-2,TRBJ1-2,CASSLGGPGYGYTF
TRBV5-4,TRBJ2-5,CASSPSGRMGEETQYF
TRBV6-1,TRBJ2-3,CASSEAGTGMVTDTQYF
TRBV4-3,TRBJ2-5,CASSGVDTETQYF
TRBV7-3,TRBJ2-7,CASSQQTGAYEQYF
TRBV5-1,TRBJ2-5,CASRLEGETQYF
TRBV14,TRBJ1-2,CASSQGVNYGYTF
TRBV5-1,TRBJ1-5,CASSPGYEQPQHF
TRBV7-3,TRBJ2-5,CASSLAGDSQETQYF
TRBV28,TRBJ2-7,CASSPGGAGGLLSEQYF
TRBV28,TRBJ1-5,CASSPTQGDQPQHF
TRBV5-8,TRBJ2-5,CASSRAALAVGNQETQYF
TRBV4-2,TRBJ1-2,CASSQERQGTLYGYTF
TRBV4-2,TRBJ2-1,CASSPQRGGYEQFF
TRBV2,TRBJ2-1,CATRGPASYNEQFF
TRBV9,TRBJ2-2,CASSAGTLNTGELFF